This T cell receptor beta chain was sequenced during a study of HIV-infected patients and healthy controls. General study findings and limits: In healthy controls, MAIT alpha CDR3s were common; in HIV+ repertoires, severely depleted.

No cell fractionation was done, so the repertoire covers all unsorted peripheral blood T cells. This clonotype was seen ten or more times. Its antigen is not identified. Reverse transcription used around 480 ng RNA and constant-region primers for alpha and beta. Each of the alpha and beta chains got its own library through chain-specific third strand synthesis with indices. Each CDR3 protein is one row after TCRdb ran MiXCR on the 5' RACE reads. The sample records approximately 8,500 distinct CDR3 sequences, roughly 6.1% being singletons. The germline gives CDR1 SGHRS, CDR2 YFSETQ. The CDR3 contains 16 residues. The V gene lost 4 bases and the J gene lost 0 bases, with 13 bases spanning the gap.

The chain uses TRBV5-1 and TRBJ1-4; D remains ambiguous. The TCR was taken from an adult with HIV infection. This material consisted of blood, taken before antiretroviral therapy. The chain's CDR3 is CASSPLIGATNEKLFF. CDR3 nucleotide sequence: TGCGCCAGCAGCCCGCTCATAGGAGCAACTAATGAAAAACTGTTTTTT.